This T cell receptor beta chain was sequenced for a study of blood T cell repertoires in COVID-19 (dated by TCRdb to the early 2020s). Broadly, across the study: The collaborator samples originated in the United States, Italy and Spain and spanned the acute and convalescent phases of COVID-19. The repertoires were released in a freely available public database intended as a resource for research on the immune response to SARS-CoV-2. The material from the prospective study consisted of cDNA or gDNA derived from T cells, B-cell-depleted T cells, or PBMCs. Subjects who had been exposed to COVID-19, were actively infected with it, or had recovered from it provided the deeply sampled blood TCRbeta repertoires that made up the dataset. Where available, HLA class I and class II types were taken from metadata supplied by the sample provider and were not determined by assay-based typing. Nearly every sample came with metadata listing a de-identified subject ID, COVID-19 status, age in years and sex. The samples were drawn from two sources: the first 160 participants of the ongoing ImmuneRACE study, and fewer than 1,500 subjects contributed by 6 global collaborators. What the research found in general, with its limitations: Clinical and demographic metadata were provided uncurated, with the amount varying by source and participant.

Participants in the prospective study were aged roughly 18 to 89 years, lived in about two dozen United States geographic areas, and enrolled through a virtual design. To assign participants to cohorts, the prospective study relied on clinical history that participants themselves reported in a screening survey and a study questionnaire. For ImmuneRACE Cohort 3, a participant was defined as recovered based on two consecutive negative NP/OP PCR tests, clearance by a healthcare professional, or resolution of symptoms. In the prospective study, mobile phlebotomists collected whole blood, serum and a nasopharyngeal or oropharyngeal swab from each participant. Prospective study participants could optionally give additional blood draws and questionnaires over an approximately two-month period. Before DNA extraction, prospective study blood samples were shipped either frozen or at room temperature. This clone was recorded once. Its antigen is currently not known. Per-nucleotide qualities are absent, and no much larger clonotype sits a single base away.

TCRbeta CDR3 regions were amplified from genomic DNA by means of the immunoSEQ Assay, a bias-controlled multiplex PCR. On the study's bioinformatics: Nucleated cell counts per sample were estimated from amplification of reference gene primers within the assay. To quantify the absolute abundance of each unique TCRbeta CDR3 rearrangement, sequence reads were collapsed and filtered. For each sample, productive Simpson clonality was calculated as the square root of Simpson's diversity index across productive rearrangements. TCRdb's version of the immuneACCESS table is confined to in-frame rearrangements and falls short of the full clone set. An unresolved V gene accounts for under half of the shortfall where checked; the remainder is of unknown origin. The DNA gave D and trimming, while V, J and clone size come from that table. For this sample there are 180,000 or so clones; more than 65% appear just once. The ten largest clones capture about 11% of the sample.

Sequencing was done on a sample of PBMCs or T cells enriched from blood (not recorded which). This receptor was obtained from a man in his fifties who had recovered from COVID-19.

The nucleotide sequence reads TGTGCCAGCAGCTCAGGCCTGGGACAGGTCAATGAGCAGTTCTTC. Its protein product is CASSSGLGQVNEQFF. Recombination connected TRBV5-5 to TRBJ2-1; 8 middle bases align to TRBD1. According to the germline V gene (reference sequence), CDR1 reads SGHKS and CDR2 reads YYEKEE. The CDR3 sequence holds 15 residues, the cysteine and phenylalanine included. Kept here is only the CDR3 DNA, which spans 45 bases and is read in frame from base 1. Trimming accounts for 3 bases at V and 6 bases at J, while the number of junction bases matched to no gene is 8.